Given below is one TCR beta chain in context. Its antigen is not identified. Germline CDR1 reads SGHRS; CDR2 reads YFSETQ. With 7 bases clipped from V and 10 bases from J, the junction kept 14 bases outside the gene matches. The CDR3 covers 15 residues. These data belong to a study of OX40 agonist ivuxolimab in advanced cancers. Turning to the study itself: Prior therapy, whether anti-PD-1, anti-PD-L1 or anti-CTLA-4, was allowed, and more than 35% had some. General observations from the study: Both CD4+ and CD8+ T cell populations in blood had undergone clonal expansion by week 6 at 0.1 to 3.0 mg/kg.

Data came from immunoSEQ multiplex PCR; TCRdb stores just in-frame clones and leaves some out. The sample has about 88,000 clones; more than 75% are singletons. The sequencing here drew on CD4+ or CD8+ T cells sorted from blood, taken in a trial of the OX40 agonist ivuxolimab. The sequence derives from an adult with an advanced solid tumor such as melanoma, head and neck, liver or kidney cancer. The V and J genes are TRBV5-1 and TRBJ1-6; 7 bases match TRBD1. The CDR3 reads CASAMNQGGFSPLHF. In nucleotides, the CDR3 is TGCGCCAGCGCTATGAACCAGGGGGGGTTCTCACCCCTCCACTTT.